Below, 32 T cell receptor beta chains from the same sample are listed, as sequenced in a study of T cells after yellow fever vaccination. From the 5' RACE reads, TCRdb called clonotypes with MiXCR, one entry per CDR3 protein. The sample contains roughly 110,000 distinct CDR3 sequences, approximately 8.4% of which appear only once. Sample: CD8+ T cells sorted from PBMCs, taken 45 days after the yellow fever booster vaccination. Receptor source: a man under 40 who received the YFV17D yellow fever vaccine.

The CDR3 bases are TGTGCCAGCAGTTTAGGTCTTCCACCTGGCTACACCTTC. It is translated as CASSLGLPPGYTF. V is TRBV27 and J is TRBJ1-2; D is unclear. The CDR3 contains 13 residues. CDR1 is MNHEY and CDR2 is SMNVEV in the germline V gene (reference sequence). Trimming stripped 2 bases from V and 7 bases from J, with 11 bases between.

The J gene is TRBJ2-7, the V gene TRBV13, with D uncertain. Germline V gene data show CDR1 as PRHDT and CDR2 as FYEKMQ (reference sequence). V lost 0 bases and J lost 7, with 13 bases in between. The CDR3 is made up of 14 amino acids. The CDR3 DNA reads TGTGCCAGCAGCTTAGGCCTTCCTTTTGAAGAGCAGTACTTC. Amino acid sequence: CASSLGLPFEEQYF.

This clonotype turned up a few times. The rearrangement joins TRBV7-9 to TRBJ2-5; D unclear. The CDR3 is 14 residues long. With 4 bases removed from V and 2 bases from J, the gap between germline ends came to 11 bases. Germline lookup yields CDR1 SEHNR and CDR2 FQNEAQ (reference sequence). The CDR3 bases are TGTGCCAGCAGCTCCTCCCGAGTTCAAGAGACCCAGTACTTC. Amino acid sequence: CASSSSRVQETQYF.

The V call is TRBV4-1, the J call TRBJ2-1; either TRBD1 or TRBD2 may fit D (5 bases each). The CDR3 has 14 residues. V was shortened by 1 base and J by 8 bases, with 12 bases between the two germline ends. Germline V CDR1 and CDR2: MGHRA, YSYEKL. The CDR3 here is CASSQVMGTDEQFF. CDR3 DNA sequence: TGCGCCAGCAGCCAAGTTATGGGGACGGATGAGCAGTTCTTC.

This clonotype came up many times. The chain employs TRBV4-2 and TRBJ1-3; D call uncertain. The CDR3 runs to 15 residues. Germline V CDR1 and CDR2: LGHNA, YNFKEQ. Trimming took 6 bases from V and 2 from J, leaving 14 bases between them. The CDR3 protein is CASRPRGVAGNTIYF. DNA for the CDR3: TGTGCCAGCAGGCCCCGCGGGGTCGCTGGAAACACCATATATTTT.

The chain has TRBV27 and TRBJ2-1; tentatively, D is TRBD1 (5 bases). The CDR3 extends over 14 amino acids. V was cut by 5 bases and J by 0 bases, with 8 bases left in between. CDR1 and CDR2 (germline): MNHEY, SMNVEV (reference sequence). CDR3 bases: TGTGCCAGCAGTCGACAGAGCTCCTACAATGAGCAGTTCTTC. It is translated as CASSRQSSYNEQFF.

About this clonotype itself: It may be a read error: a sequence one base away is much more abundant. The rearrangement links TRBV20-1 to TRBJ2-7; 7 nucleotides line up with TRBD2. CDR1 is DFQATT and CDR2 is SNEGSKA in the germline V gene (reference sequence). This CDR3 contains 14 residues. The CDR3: CSARDGGSTYDQYF. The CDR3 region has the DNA TGCAGTGCTAGAGATGGCGGGAGCACCTACGACCAGTACTTC.

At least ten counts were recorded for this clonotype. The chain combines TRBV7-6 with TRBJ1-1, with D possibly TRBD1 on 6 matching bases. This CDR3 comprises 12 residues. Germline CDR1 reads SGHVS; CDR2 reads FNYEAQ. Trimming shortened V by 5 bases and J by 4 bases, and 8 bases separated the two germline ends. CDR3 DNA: TGTGCCAGCAGCCCAGGGGTCACTGAAGCTTTCTTT. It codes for CASSPGVTEAFF. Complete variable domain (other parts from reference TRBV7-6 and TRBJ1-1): GAGVSQSPRYKVTKRGQDVALRCDPISGHVSLYWYRQALGQGPEFLTYFNYEAQQDKSGLPNDRFSAERPEGSISTLTIQRTEQRDSAMYRCASSPGVTEAFFGQGTRLTVV.

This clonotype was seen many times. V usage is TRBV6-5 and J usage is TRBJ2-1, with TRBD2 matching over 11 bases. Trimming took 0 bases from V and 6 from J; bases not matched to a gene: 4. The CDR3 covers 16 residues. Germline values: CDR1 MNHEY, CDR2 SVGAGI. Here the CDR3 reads CASSYSLAGVPNEQFF. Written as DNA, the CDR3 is TGTGCCAGCAGTTACTCACTAGCGGGAGTTCCCAATGAGCAGTTCTTC.

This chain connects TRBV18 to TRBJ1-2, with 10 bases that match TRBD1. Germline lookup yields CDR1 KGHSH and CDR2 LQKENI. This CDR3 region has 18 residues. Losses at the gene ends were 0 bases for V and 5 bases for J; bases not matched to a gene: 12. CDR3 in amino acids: CASSPPQTGGAILYGYTF. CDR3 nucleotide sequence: TGTGCCAGCTCACCACCCCAGACAGGGGGCGCGATCCTGTATGGCTACACCTTC. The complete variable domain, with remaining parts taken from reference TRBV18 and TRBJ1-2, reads NAGVMQNPRHLVRRRGQEARLRCSPMKGHSHVYWYRQLPEEGLKFMVYLQKENIIDESGMPKERFSAEFPKEGPSILRIQQVVRGDSAAYFCASSPPQTGGAILYGYTFGSGTRLTVV.

CDR3 region: CATSRRTSGVTDTQYF. CDR3 sequence (DNA): TGTGCCACCAGCAGAAGGACTAGCGGGGTCACAGATACGCAGTATTTT. The chain joins TRBV15 to TRBJ2-3; 12 bases are shared with TRBD2. The J segment lost 2 bases and the V segment lost 2 bases, leaving 2 bases of the junction unmatched. Germline CDR1 is LNHNV and CDR2 is YYDKDF (reference sequence). The CDR3 runs to 16 residues.

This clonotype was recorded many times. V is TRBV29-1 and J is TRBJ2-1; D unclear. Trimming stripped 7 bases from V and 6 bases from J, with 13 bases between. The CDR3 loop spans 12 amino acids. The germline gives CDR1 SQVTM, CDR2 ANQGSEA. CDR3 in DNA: TGCAGCGCTCCTTCCCCTCGCAATGAGCAGTTCTTC. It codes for CSAPSPRNEQFF.

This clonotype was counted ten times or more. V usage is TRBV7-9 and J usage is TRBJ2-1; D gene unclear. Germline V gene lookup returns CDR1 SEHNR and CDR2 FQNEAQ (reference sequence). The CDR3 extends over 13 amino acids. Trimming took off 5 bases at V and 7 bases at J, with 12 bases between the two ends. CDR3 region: CASSQTLGNEQFF. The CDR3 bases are TGTGCCAGCAGCCAAACCCTCGGGAATGAGCAGTTCTTC.

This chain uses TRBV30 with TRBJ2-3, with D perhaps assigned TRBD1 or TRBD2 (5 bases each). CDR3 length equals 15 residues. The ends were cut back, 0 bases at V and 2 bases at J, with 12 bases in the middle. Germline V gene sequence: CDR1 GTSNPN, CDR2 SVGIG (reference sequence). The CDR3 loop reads CAWSVGDGYTDTQYF. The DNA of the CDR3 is TGTGCCTGGAGTGTAGGGGACGGGTACACAGATACGCAGTATTTT. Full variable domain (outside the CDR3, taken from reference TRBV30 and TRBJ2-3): SQTIHQWPATLVQPVGSPLSLECTVEGTSNPNLYWYRQAAGRGLQLLFYSVGIGQISSEVPQNLSASRPQDRQFILSSKKLLLSDSGFYLCAWSVGDGYTDTQYFGPGTRLTVL.

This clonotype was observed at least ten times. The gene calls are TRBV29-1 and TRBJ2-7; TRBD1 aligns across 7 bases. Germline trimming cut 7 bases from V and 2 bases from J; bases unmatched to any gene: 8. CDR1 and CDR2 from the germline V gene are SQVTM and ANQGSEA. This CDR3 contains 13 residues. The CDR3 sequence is CSAISQGPYEQYF. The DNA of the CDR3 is TGCAGCGCGATATCACAGGGGCCCTACGAGCAGTACTTC.

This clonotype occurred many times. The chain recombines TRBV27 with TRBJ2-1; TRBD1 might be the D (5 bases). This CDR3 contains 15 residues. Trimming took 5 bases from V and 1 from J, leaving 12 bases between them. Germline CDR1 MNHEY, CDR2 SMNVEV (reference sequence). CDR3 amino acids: CASSPDKGSYNEQFF. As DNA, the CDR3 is TGTGCCAGCAGTCCGGACAAGGGGTCCTACAATGAGCAGTTCTTC.

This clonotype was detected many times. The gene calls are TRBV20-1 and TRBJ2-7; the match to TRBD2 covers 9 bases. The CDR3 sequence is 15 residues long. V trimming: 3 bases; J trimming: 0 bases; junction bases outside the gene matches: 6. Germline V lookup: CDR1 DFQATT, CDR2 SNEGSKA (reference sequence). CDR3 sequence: CSARALAGSSYEQYF. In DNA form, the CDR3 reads TGCAGTGCTAGGGCTCTAGCGGGGAGCTCCTACGAGCAGTACTTC.

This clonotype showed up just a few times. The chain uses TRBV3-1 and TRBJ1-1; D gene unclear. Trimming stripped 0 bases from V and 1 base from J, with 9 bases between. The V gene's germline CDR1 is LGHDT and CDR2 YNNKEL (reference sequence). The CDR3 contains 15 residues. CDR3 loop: CASSQDGGPNTEAFF. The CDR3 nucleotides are TGTGCCAGCAGCCAAGATGGAGGACCGAACACTGAAGCTTTCTTT.

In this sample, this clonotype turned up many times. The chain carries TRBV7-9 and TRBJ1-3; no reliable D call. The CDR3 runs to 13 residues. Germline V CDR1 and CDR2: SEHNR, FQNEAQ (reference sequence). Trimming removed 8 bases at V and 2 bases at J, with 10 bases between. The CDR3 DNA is TGTGCCAGCGTGGGGTTTCCTGGAAACACCATATATTTT. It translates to CASVGFPGNTIYF.

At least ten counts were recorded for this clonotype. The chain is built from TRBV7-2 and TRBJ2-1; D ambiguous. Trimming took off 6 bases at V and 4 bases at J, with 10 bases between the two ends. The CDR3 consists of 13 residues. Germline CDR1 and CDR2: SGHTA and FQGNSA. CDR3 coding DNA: TGTGCCAGCAGTCCCCAGGAGTACAATGAGCAGTTCTTC. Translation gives CASSPQEYNEQFF.

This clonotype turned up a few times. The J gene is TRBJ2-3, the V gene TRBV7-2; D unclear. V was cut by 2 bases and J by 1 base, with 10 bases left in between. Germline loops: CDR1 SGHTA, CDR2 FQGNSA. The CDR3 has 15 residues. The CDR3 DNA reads TGTGCCAGCAGCTTACGGTGGGCACGCACAGATACGCAGTATTTT. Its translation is CASSLRWARTDTQYF.

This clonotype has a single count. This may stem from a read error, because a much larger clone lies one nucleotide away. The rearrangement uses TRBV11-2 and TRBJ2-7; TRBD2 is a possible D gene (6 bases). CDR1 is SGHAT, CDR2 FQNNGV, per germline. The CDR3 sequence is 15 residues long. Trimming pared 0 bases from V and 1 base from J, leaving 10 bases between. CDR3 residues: CASSLDAEGSYEQYF. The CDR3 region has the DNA TGTGCCAGCAGCTTAGATGCGGAGGGATCCTACGAGCAGTACTTC.

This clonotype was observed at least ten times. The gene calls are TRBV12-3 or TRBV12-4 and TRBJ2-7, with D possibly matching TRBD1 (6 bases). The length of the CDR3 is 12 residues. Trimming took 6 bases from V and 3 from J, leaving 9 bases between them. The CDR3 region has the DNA TGTGCCAGCAGGACACAGGGCTACGAGCAGTACTTC. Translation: CASRTQGYEQYF.

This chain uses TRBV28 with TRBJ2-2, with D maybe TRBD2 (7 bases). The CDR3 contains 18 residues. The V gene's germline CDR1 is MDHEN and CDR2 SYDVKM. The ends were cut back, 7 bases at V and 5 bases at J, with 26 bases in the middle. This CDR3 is CASKGVGLGPFRTGELFF. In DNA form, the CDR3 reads TGTGCCAGCAAGGGGGTAGGACTAGGCCCTTTCCGGACCGGGGAGCTGTTTTTT.

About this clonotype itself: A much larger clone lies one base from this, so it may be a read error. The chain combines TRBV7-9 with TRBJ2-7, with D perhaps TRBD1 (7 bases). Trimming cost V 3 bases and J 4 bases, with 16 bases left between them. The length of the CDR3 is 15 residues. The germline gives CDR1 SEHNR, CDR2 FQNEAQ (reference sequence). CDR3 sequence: CASSLEGALCYEQYF. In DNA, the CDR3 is TGTGCCAGCAGCTTGGAGGGGGCCTTATGTTACGAGCAGTACTTC. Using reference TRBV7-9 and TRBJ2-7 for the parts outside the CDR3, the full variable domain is DTGVSQNPRHKITKRGQNVTFRCDPISEHNRLYWYRQTLGQGPEFLTYFQNEAQLEKSRLLSDRFSAERPKGSFSTLEIQRTEQGDSAMYLCASSLEGALCYEQYFGPGTRLTVT.

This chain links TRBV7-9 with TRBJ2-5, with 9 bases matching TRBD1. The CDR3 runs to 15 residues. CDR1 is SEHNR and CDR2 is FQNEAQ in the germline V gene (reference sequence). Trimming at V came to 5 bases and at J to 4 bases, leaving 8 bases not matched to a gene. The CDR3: CASSPRTGDPETQYF. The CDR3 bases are TGTGCCAGCAGCCCACGGACAGGGGACCCAGAGACCCAGTACTTC.

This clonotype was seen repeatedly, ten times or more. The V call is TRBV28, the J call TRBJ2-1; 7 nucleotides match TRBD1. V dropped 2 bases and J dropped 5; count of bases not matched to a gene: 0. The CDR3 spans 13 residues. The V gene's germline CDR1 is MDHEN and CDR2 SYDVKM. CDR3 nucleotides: TGTGCCAGCAGTTTAGGGACAGACAATGAGCAGTTCTTC. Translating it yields CASSLGTDNEQFF.

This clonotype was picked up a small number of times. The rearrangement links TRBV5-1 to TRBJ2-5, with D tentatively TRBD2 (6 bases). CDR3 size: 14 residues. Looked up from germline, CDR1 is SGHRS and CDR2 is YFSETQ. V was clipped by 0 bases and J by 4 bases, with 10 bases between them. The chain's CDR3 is CASSLAGSIETQYF. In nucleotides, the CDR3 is TGCGCCAGCAGCTTGGCCGGGAGCATAGAGACCCAGTACTTC.

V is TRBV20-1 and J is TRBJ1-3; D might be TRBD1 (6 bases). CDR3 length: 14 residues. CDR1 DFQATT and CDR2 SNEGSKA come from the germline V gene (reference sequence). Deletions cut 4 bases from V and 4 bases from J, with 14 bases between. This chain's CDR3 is CSAISGGGGNTIYF. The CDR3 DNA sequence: TGCAGTGCTATTTCTGGGGGCGGCGGAAACACCATATATTTT.

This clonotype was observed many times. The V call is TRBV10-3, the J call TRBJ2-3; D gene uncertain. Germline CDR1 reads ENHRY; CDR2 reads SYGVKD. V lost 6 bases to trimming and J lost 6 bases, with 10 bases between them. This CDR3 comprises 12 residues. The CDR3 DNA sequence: TGTGCCATCAGGGATTCGAGGGATACGCAGTATTTT. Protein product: CAIRDSRDTQYF.

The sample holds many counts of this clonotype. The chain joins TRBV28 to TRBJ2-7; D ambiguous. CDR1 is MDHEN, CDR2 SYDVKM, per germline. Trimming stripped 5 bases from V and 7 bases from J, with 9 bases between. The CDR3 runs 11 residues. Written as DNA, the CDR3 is TGTGCCAGCAGTCCCCTCCTAGAGCAGTACTTC. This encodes CASSPLLEQYF.

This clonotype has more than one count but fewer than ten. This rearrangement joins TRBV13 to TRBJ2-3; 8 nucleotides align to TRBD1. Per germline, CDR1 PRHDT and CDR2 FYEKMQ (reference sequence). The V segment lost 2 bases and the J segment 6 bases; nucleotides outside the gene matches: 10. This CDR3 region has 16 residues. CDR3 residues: CASSLSSPRTGDTQYF. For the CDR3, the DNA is TGTGCCAGCAGCTTAAGTAGCCCAAGGACAGGGGATACGCAGTATTTT.